Described below is a single TCR beta chain sequence and its context. This sample was included in a study of T-cell reconstitution after alpha-beta-depleted transplantation in children. Unique molecular identifiers were used in preparing the TCRbeta library. TCRdb fed the PCR reads into MiXCR, producing one record per CDR3 protein. The data show about 830,000 distinct CDR3 sequences, 15% to 20% seen once. Germline values: CDR1 SGHRS, CDR2 YFSETQ. V was pared by 0 bases and J by 6 bases, with 16 bases between. CDR3 length: 16 amino acids. This TCR was recovered from a male patient younger than 18 who had a stem cell transplant for acute lymphoblastic leukemia, so the T cells may come from the graft donor. This chain connects TRBV5-1 to TRBJ2-1; D is perhaps TRBD2 (7 bases). Sequenced here: PBMCs, mostly from graft donor cells, sampled 360 days after TCRalphabeta/CD19-depleted stem cell transplant. CDR3: CASSLGLGGPLNEQFF. CDR3 in DNA: TGCGCCAGCAGCTTGGGTCTGGGGGGGCCCCTCAATGAGCAGTTCTTC.